This TCR beta chain was sequenced in a study of blood T cell repertoires in COVID-19. About the study: Nucleic acid was either cDNA or gDNA, and it came from T cells, B-cell-depleted T cells, or PBMCs.

The CDR3 contains 17 residues. This clone was seen only a few times. Libraries were prepared by immunoSEQ multiplex PCR; TCRdb keeps only in-frame clonotypes and omits some of them. The table lists some 200,000 clones, 70% to 90% of them singletons, with 9.5% to 15% in the top ten. J is TRBJ2-1 and V is TRBV21-1; the table's TRBD1 call for D was not verified on the DNA. TRBV21-1 is a pseudogene locus. Sequences were obtained from peripheral blood. The clonotype was recovered from a woman younger than 35 who had recovered from COVID-19. DNA for the CDR3: TGTGCCAGCAGCAAAACTCAGGGCAGTTCTTCGTGGAATGAGCAGTTCTTC. This codes for CASSKTQGSSSWNEQFF.